This is a list of T cell receptor beta chains from one sample in a study of CD8+CD57+ T cells in acquired aplastic anemia. TCRdb redid the calling of the reads with MiXCR, one entry per CDR3 protein. Here the sample spans about 200,000 distinct CDR3 sequences, 65% being singletons. Sequenced: sorted CD4+, CD8+, or CD8+CD57+ T cells (not recorded which) from PBMCs. The receptors here all came from a human donor with aplastic anemia. Both conserved end residues are part of each CDR3. A D gene is named only where the DNA matches it firmly. Clone size, where shown, is once, few, many, or a class for clones that have expanded.

D gene: .; CDR3 length: 16; J gene: TRBJ2-1; V gene: TRBV2; clone size: .; CDR3 DNA: TGTGCCAGCAGTGAACTCGGATTCAGCTCCTACAATGAGCAGTTCTTC; CDR3 protein: CASSELGFSSYNEQFF
D gene: .; CDR3 length: 13; J gene: TRBJ1-5; V gene: TRBV10-3; clone size: .; CDR3 DNA: TGTGCCATCAGTGACGGGAGGGAACAGCCCCAGCATTTT; CDR3 protein: CAISDGREQPQHF
D gene: TRBD2; CDR3 length: 16; J gene: TRBJ2-2; V gene: TRBV20-1; clone size: once; CDR3 DNA: TGCAGTGCTAGAGTGGGCGGGAGGGCCTTCACCGGGGAGCTGTTTTTT; CDR3 protein: CSARVGGRAFTGELFF
D gene: TRBD1; CDR3 length: 15; J gene: TRBJ2-2; V gene: TRBV12-3/TRBV12-4; clone size: .; CDR3 DNA: TGTGCCAGCAGTTTACGACAGGGGGACACCGGGGAGCTGTTTTTT; CDR3 protein: CASSLRQGDTGELFF
D gene: .; CDR3 length: 15; J gene: TRBJ2-7; V gene: TRBV6-6; clone size: once; CDR3 DNA: TGTGCCAGCAGTTACCGGGACAACCCGTTCTACGAGCAGTACTTC; CDR3 protein: CASSYRDNPFYEQYF
D gene: .; CDR3 length: 15; J gene: TRBJ2-1; V gene: TRBV7-6; clone size: .; CDR3 DNA: TGTGCCAGCAGCCGAACAGGGTCCTCCTACAATGAGCAGTTCTTC; CDR3 protein: CASSRTGSSYNEQFF
D gene: .; CDR3 length: 17; J gene: TRBJ2-1; V gene: TRBV7-8; clone size: .; CDR3 DNA: TGTGCCAGCAGCTTAGCCCAACCCGGGAGCTTCCGAAATGAGCAGTTCTTC; CDR3 protein: CASSLAQPGSFRNEQFF
D gene: .; CDR3 length: 14; J gene: TRBJ1-3; V gene: TRBV2; clone size: .; CDR3 DNA: TGTGCCAGCAGCGGGACACTCTCTGGAAACACCATATATTTT; CDR3 protein: CASSGTLSGNTIYF
D gene: .; CDR3 length: 13; J gene: TRBJ2-7; V gene: TRBV2; clone size: .; CDR3 DNA: TGTGCCACCACCGACCTCTTAACCTACGAGCAGTACTTC; CDR3 protein: CATTDLLTYEQYF
D gene: .; CDR3 length: 14; J gene: TRBJ1-2; V gene: TRBV12-3/TRBV12-4; clone size: many; CDR3 DNA: TGTGCCAGCACTCCCGAGGGGGGGATAAGCGGCTACACCTTC; CDR3 protein: CASTPEGGISGYTF
D gene: TRBD2; CDR3 length: 16; J gene: TRBJ2-7; V gene: TRBV7-9; clone size: .; CDR3 DNA: TGTGCCAGCAGCTTAGTGGGGACTAGCAGCGCGGGGGAGCAGTACTTC; CDR3 protein: CASSLVGTSSAGEQYF
D gene: .; CDR3 length: 14; J gene: TRBJ1-6; V gene: TRBV2; clone size: few; CDR3 DNA: TGTGCCAGCAGAGGGAGGGGGAATAATTCACCCCTCCACTTT; CDR3 protein: CASRGRGNNSPLHF
D gene: .; CDR3 length: 15; J gene: TRBJ1-1; V gene: TRBV5-1; clone size: .; CDR3 DNA: TGCGCCAGCAGCGTTAGCGGACAGACGAACACTGAAGCTTTCTTT; CDR3 protein: CASSVSGQTNTEAFF
D gene: .; CDR3 length: 17; J gene: TRBJ1-2; V gene: TRBV7-2; clone size: .; CDR3 DNA: TGTGCCAACAGCCCAAGTGGGGTCACGGTGGGAAACTATGGCTACACCTTC; CDR3 protein: CANSPSGVTVGNYGYTF
D gene: .; CDR3 length: 14; J gene: TRBJ1-1; V gene: TRBV11-2; clone size: .; CDR3 DNA: TGTGCCAGCAGCTTGTATTGGGAGAACACTGAAGCTCTCTTT; CDR3 protein: CASSLYWENTEALF